This section outlines one TCR beta chain sequence together with its context. The clone's antigen remains unknown. One junction end does not reproduce the germline sequence, and a read error may be involved. Whole blood was collected in K2EDTA tubes by collaborating institutions according to the institutions' own protocols. Collaborator samples were shipped for TCRbeta analysis as frozen whole blood, isolated PBMCs, or DNA extracted from either sample type. TCRbeta CDR3 regions were amplified from genomic DNA by means of the immunoSEQ Assay, a bias-controlled multiplex PCR. For the original study's pipeline: Within the assay, amplification of reference gene primers was used to estimate how many nucleated cells each sample contained. To quantify the absolute abundance of each unique TCRbeta CDR3 rearrangement, sequence reads were collapsed and filtered. For each sample, productive Simpson clonality was calculated by taking the square root of Simpson's diversity index across productive rearrangements. TCRdb stores this immuneACCESS table with in-frame sequences only. Part of the clones is absent; in the studies checked, under half of the shortfall reflects unresolved V genes, and no reason is known for the rest. V and J calls and clone size are as listed in that table; D and trimming were resolved from the DNA. Counted in this sample were under 500,000 clones; 80% to 90% of them appeared once. The top ten clones comprise more than 4% of the sample.

The source of the sample is a study of blood T cell repertoires in COVID-19 (dated by TCRdb to about 2020). In the study overall: Samples covering the acute and convalescent phases of COVID-19 were provided by collaborators in the United States, Italy and Spain. The material from the prospective study consisted of cDNA or gDNA derived from T cells, B-cell-depleted T cells, or PBMCs. Deeply sampled blood TCRbeta repertoires from subjects exposed to, actively infected with, or recovered from COVID-19 were included in the dataset. The repertoires were released in a freely available public database meant as a resource for research on the immune response to SARS-CoV-2. The samples were drawn from two sources: the first 160 participants of the ongoing ImmuneRACE study, and 1,000 to 1,500 subjects contributed by 6 global collaborators. Sample metadata almost always included a de-identified subject ID, COVID-19 status, age in years and sex. HLA class I and class II types, where available, came from metadata supplied by the sample provider rather than from assay-based typing. Study-wide findings and limitations: How much clinical and demographic metadata was included differed by source and by participant, and the metadata was provided uncurated.

The source is a woman in her twenties or thirties with acute or convalescent COVID-19. The sample taken for sequencing was peripheral blood.

The nucleotides are TGTGCCAGCAGCTGGGGCGCGGTTCCTGAGGCTTTCTTT. It translates as CASSWGAVPEAFF. Recombination linked TRBV5-4 to TRBJ1-1; the D segment could be TRBD1, given 5 matching bases. CDR1 and CDR2, looked up from the germline V gene (reference sequence), are SGHNT and YYREEE. Spanning cysteine to phenylalanine, the CDR3 consists of 13 amino acids. Only the CDR3 part of the read is kept: 39 bases, read in frame from the first base.